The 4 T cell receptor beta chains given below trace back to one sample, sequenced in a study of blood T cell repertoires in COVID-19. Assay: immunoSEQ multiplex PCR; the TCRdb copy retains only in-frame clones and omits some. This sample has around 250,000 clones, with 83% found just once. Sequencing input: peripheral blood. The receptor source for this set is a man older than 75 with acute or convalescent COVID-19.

The CDR3 protein is CASSPTGLAAYNEQFF. The DNA for the CDR3 is TGTGCCAGCAGTCCAACGGGACTAGCGGCCTACAATGAGCAGTTCTTC. The V call is TRBV28, the J call TRBJ2-1; TRBD2 matches at 11 bases. The V gene end was trimmed by 5 bases and the J gene end by 2 bases; junction bases not matched to a gene: 5. Germline-derived CDR1 and CDR2 are MDHEN and SYDVKM. This CDR3 contains 16 residues.

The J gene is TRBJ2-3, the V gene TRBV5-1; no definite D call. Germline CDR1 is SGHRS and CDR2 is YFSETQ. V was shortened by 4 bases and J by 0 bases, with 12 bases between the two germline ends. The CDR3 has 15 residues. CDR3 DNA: TGCGCCAGCAGCCCCACGGCGGCTAGCACAGATACGCAGTATTTT. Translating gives CASSPTAASTDTQYF.

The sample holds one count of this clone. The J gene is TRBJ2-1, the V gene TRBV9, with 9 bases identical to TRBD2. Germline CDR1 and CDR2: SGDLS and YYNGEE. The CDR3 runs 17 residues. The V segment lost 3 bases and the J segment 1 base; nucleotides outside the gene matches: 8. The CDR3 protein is CASSALSGGNSYNEQFF. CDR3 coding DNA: TGTGCCAGCAGCGCCCTCAGCGGGGGGAATTCCTACAATGAGCAGTTCTTC.

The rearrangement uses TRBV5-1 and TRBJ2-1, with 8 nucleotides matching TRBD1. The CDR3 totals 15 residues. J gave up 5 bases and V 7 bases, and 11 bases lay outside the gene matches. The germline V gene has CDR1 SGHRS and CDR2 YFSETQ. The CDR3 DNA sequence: TGCGCCAGCTCTCCGGGACAGGCCCCCCACAATGAGCAGTTCTTC. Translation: CASSPGQAPHNEQFF.